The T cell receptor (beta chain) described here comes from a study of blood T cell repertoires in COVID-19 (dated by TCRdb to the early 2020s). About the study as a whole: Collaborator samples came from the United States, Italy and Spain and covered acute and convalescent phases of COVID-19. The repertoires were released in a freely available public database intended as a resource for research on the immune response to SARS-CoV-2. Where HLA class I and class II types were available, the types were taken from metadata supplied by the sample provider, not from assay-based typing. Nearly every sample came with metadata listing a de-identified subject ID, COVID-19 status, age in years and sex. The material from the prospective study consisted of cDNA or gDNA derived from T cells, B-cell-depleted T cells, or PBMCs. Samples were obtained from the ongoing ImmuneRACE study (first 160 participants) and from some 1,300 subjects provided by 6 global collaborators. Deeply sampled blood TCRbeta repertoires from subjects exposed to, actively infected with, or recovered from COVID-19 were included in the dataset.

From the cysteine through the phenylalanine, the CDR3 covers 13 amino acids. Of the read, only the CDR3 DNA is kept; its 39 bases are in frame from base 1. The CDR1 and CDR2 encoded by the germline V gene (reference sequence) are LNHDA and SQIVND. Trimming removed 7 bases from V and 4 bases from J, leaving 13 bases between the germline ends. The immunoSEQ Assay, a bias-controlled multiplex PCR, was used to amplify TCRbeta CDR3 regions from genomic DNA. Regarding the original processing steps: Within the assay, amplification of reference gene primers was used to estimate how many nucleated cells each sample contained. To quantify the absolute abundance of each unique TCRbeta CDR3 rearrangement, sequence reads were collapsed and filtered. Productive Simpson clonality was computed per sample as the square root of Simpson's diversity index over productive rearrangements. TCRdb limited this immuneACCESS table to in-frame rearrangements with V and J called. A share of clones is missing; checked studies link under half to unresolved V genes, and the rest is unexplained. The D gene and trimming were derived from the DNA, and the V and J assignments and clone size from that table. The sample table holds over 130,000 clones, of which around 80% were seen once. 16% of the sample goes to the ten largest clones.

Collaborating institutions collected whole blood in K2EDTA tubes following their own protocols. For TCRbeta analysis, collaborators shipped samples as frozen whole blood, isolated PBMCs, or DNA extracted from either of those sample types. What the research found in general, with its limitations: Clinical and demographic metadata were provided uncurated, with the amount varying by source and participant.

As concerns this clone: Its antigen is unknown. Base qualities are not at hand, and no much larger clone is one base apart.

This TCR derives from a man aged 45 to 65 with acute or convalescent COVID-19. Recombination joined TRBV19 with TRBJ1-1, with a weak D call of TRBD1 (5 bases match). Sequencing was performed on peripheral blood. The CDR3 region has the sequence CASMAGFITEAFF. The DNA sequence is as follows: TGTGCCAGTATGGCAGGGTTTATCACTGAAGCTTTCTTT.